Shown below are 30 T cell receptor beta chains from a single sample sequenced in a study of read filtering for tumor transcriptome and immune sequencing. Molecular barcoded adaptors covering alpha/delta and beta/gamma chains were used on 400 to 450 ng RNA. MiXCR was run by TCRdb on the reads, yielding one entry per CDR3 protein. The sample contains about 58,000 distinct CDR3 sequences, 9% to 15% of which appear only once. Sequenced sample: a population of CD138-negative cells sorted from bone marrow. These receptors were obtained from a donor at least 40 years old with multiple myeloma.

A single count supports this clonotype. A much larger clone differs by one base, so this may be a read error. In nucleotides, the CDR3 is TGTGCCGGCAGTCCCCAGGGGGATGTCAAAAACATTCAGTACTTC. This sequence encodes CAGSPQGDVKNIQYF. The chain employs TRBV28 and TRBJ2-4, with 7 bases that match TRBD1. The germline gives CDR1 MDHEN, CDR2 SYDVKM. The CDR3 runs to 15 residues.

Note on this clonotype: A much larger clone sits a single nucleotide away, making a read error possible. The V gene is TRBV9, the J gene TRBJ2-3; D is unclear. This CDR3 has 14 residues. Germline V CDR1 and CDR2: SGDLS, YYNGEE. Trimming took off 3 bases at V and 5 bases at J, with 13 bases between the two ends. CDR3 sequence reads: CASSGASLEDTQYF. CDR3 in DNA: TGTGCCAGCAGCGGGGCCAGTTTAGAAGATACGCAGTATTTT.

In its sample, this clonotype was seen many times. The chain carries TRBV5-1 and TRBJ2-3, with 13 bases aligning to TRBD2. Germline trimming cut 4 bases from V and 8 bases from J; bases unmatched to any gene: 10. The CDR3 has 16 amino acids. From germline, CDR1 is SGHRS and CDR2 YFSETQ. DNA of the CDR3: TGCGCCAGCAGCCCGTCGACTAGCGGGGGGTTAGCTACGCAGTATTTT. Translation gives CASSPSTSGGLATQYF.

A note on this clonotype: It differs at one base from a far larger clone, so likely a read error. This chain uses TRBV6-6 with TRBJ2-1; possible D gene TRBD1, 6 bases. The CDR3 contains 16 residues. The germline CDR1 and CDR2 sequences are MNHNY and SVGAGI (reference sequence). CDR3 sequence reads: CASSHDIQGLYNGQFF. The DNA of the CDR3 is TGTGCCAGCAGTCACGATATCCAGGGGCTCTACAATGGGCAGTTCTTC.

This clonotype was observed at least ten times. The chain combines TRBV29-1 with TRBJ2-7, with 8 nucleotides matching TRBD1. This CDR3 spans 14 amino acids. Per the germline V gene, CDR1 is SQVTM and CDR2 is ANQGSEA. Losses at the gene ends were 0 bases for V and 3 bases for J; bases not matched to a gene: 4. The CDR3 nucleotides read TGCAGCGTTGAAGATCAGGGACAGGACTACGAGCAGTACTTC. This translates into CSVEDQGQDYEQYF.

This clonotype was seen ten or more times. The chain combines TRBV28 with TRBJ2-5, with D perhaps TRBD1 (6 bases). V shed 6 bases and J shed 2 bases, with 16 bases lying between them. Germline CDR1 MDHEN, CDR2 SYDVKM. This CDR3 comprises 15 residues. The CDR3 is CASRLQGLGQETQYF. DNA for the CDR3: TGTGCCAGCAGATTACAGGGTCTTGGGCAAGAGACCCAGTACTTC.

Ten or more counts support this clonotype. The DNA of the CDR3 is TGTGCCAGCAGCCGTCTAGACGATAGGAATACGCAGTATTTT. Residues: CASSRLDDRNTQYF. This chain uses TRBV9 with TRBJ2-3, with unresolved D. V lost 4 bases and J 7 bases, leaving 16 bases between the germline ends. The CDR3 is 14 residues long. The germline V gene has CDR1 SGDLS and CDR2 YYNGEE.

This clonotype was picked up many times. This chain connects TRBV15 to TRBJ2-1; no clear D. This CDR3 contains 17 residues. With 2 bases removed from V and 10 bases from J, the gap between germline ends came to 24 bases. The germline V gene has CDR1 LNHNV and CDR2 YYDKDF (reference sequence). The CDR3 loop is CATSRTLVGGSAKEQFF. CDR3 DNA: TGTGCCACCAGCAGAACCCTGGTAGGCGGCTCGGCAAAGGAGCAGTTCTTC. Combining the CDR3 with reference TRBV15 and TRBJ2-1 gives the whole variable domain DAMVIQNPRYQVTQFGKPVTLSCSQTLNHNVMYWYQQKSSQAPKLLFHYYDKDFNNEADTPDNFQSRRPNTSFCFLDIRSPGLGDTAMYLCATSRTLVGGSAKEQFFGPGTRLTVL.

This clonotype was detected many times. The V call is TRBV29-1, the J call TRBJ2-1, with D perhaps matching TRBD2 (5 bases). The V end lost 8 bases, the J end lost 2 bases, and 13 bases lay between the germline ends. The germline CDR1 and CDR2 sequences are SQVTM and ANQGSEA. The CDR3 sequence is 13 residues long. Here the CDR3 reads CSPRGGTYNEQFF. Here the CDR3 DNA reads TGCAGCCCCCGAGGAGGTACCTACAATGAGCAGTTCTTC.

The chain joins TRBV2 to TRBJ2-3; D remains ambiguous. The V end was cut by 4 bases, the J end by 2 bases, with 16 bases between. There are 16 residues in the CDR3. CDR1 and CDR2 (germline): SNHLY, FYNNEI. The CDR3 spells CASSGGRLGYTDTQYF. CDR3 bases: TGTGCCAGCAGTGGGGGTAGATTAGGGTACACAGATACGCAGTATTTT.

Turning to this clonotype: This may be a read error: a much more frequent sequence differs by one nucleotide. The chain recombines TRBV7-6 with TRBJ1-6, with unresolved D. Germline CDR1 is SGHVS and CDR2 is FNYEAQ. This CDR3 has 17 residues. The CDR3 region is CASSRGVGAGYNSPPHF. Written as DNA, the CDR3 is TGTGCCAGCAGCCGTGGTGTGGGTGCAGGTTATAATTCACCCCCCCACTTT. Full variable domain (rest looked up from reference TRBV7-6 and TRBJ1-6): GAGVSQSPRYKVTKRGQDVALRCDPISGHVSLYWYRQALGQGPEFLTYFNYEAQQDKSGLPNDRFSAERPEGSISTLTIQRTEQRDSAMYRCASSRGVGAGYNSPPHFGNGTRLTVT.

This clonotype was counted ten times or more. The V call is TRBV24-1, the J call TRBJ2-3; 12 positions match TRBD2. The CDR3 runs 17 residues. Germline CDR1 reads KGHDR; CDR2 reads SFDVKD. Trimming cost V 4 bases and J 0 bases; bases outside gene matches: 4. The DNA for the CDR3 is TGTGCCACCAGTGAATCCGGACTAGCGGGGAGCACAGATACGCAGTATTTT. Translating gives CATSESGLAGSTDTQYF.

This clonotype appeared many times. The chain carries TRBV7-2 and TRBJ2-1, with 12 bases matching TRBD2. Germline V CDR1 and CDR2: SGHTA, FQGNSA. The J segment lost 3 bases and the V segment lost 0 bases, leaving 6 bases of the junction unmatched. CDR3 length equals 18 residues. CDR3 sequence: CASSLAIPGLAGYNEQFF. The CDR3 DNA is TGTGCCAGCAGCTTAGCAATACCGGGACTAGCGGGCTACAATGAGCAGTTCTTC.

Notes on this clonotype: The junction shows a germline mismatch at one end, possibly a read error. The chain carries TRBV19 and TRBJ1-4, with no clear D. The CDR3 runs 13 residues. Germline CDR1 is LNHDA and CDR2 is SQIVND (reference sequence). CDR3 region: CASSAKTSEKLFF. The CDR3 region has the DNA TGTGCCAGTAGTGCTAAAACTAGTGAAAAACTGTTTTTT.

In its sample, this clonotype was seen many times. The chain joins TRBV11-3 to TRBJ2-1, with 7 bases fitting TRBD1. CDR1 SGHNT and CDR2 YENEEA come from the germline V gene. The CDR3 consists of 16 residues. Trimming cost V 5 bases and J 1 base; bases outside gene matches: 8. The CDR3 is CASSPRQGVSYNEQFF. The CDR3 nucleotides are TGTGCCAGCAGCCCCCGACAGGGAGTGTCCTACAATGAGCAGTTCTTC.

This chain uses TRBV28 with TRBJ2-7; 9 nucleotides align to TRBD1. V trimming: 8 bases; J trimming: 3 bases; junction bases outside the gene matches: 14. Germline CDR1 is MDHEN and CDR2 is SYDVKM. This CDR3 contains 16 residues. The CDR3 reads CASYTGTGIGHYEQYF. CDR3 in DNA: TGTGCCAGCTATACCGGGACAGGGATAGGTCACTACGAGCAGTACTTC. Drawing the rest from reference TRBV28 and TRBJ2-7, the complete variable domain is DVKVTQSSRYLVKRTGEKVFLECVQDMDHENMFWYRQDPGLGLRLIYFSYDVKMKEKGDIPEGYSVSREKKERFSLILESASTNQTSMYLCASYTGTGIGHYEQYFGPGTRLTVT.

This clonotype was observed many times. The chain has TRBV20-1 and TRBJ2-1; D might be TRBD1 (5 bases). Trimming stripped 6 bases from V and 2 bases from J, with 17 bases between. CDR3 length: 15 residues. Germline assignment: CDR1 DFQATT and CDR2 SNEGSKA (reference sequence). CDR3 residues: CSAGRPPKTYNEQFF. CDR3 sequence (DNA): TGCAGTGCGGGGCGGCCTCCGAAGACCTACAATGAGCAGTTCTTC.

This clonotype came up many times. The chain is built from TRBV7-9 and TRBJ2-7; 9 nucleotides agree with TRBD1. The V and J ends lost 0 bases and 4 bases, in that order; junction bases with no gene match: 4. From germline, CDR1 is SEHNR and CDR2 FQNEAQ (reference sequence). This CDR3 spans 15 amino acids. Written as DNA, the CDR3 is TGTGCCAGCAGCTTAGCGGACAGGGGAACTTACGAGCAGTACTTC. Amino acids: CASSLADRGTYEQYF.

This clonotype was seen ten or more times. V gene TRBV6-2 or TRBV6-3 combines with J gene TRBJ2-2, with D perhaps being TRBD1 or TRBD2 (6 bases each). The CDR3 is 14 residues long. CDR1 is MNHEY and CDR2 is SVGEGT in the germline V gene. V was pared by 0 bases and J by 6 bases, with 8 bases between. This chain's CDR3 is CASSYSRGAGELFF. The CDR3 coding sequence is TGTGCCAGCAGTTACTCGAGGGGGGCCGGGGAGCTGTTTTTT.

This clonotype was counted many times. This chain connects TRBV5-5 to TRBJ2-5; the D gene is possibly TRBD1 (5 bases). CDR3 size: 13 residues. Germline V lookup: CDR1 SGHKS, CDR2 YYEKEE (reference sequence). The germline V and J ends were trimmed by 3 bases and 5 bases, with 11 bases remaining between them. CDR3 region: CASSWIGVETQYF. The DNA for the CDR3 is TGTGCCAGCAGCTGGATAGGGGTCGAGACCCAGTACTTC.

This clonotype was detected ten times or more. This sequence joins TRBV7-8 and TRBJ2-4; the match to TRBD2 covers 11 bases. Germline CDR1 is SGHVS and CDR2 is FQNEAQ. CDR3 length: 20 amino acids. The V and J ends lost 0 bases and 0 bases, in that order; junction bases with no gene match: 10. CDR3 sequence: CASSLAAIAGGPLAKNIQYF. The CDR3 DNA sequence: TGTGCCAGCAGCTTAGCGGCAATAGCGGGGGGGCCGTTAGCCAAAAACATTCAGTACTTC.

At least ten counts were recorded for this clonotype. This chain links TRBV3-1 with TRBJ2-5; TRBD2 matches at 9 bases. J gave up 4 bases and V 2 bases, and 5 bases lay outside the gene matches. In germline, CDR1 is LGHDT, CDR2 YNNKEL (reference sequence). CDR3 length equals 15 residues. CDR3 nucleotide sequence: TGTGCCAGCAGCCAATTAGCGGGGGCGGGAGAGACCCAGTACTTC. As protein: CASSQLAGAGETQYF.

This clonotype came up once. A read error may explain this, as a much larger clone is one base away. The chain combines TRBV11-2 with TRBJ2-3; TRBD2 matches 7 bases. The length of the CDR3 is 16 residues. J lost 3 bases, V lost 8 bases, and 14 bases had no gene match. Germline V CDR1 and CDR2: SGHAT, FQNNGV. In DNA, the CDR3 is TGTGCCAGCTGCCCAGACGCAGCGGGGACTACAGATACGCAGTATTTT. Amino acid sequence: CASCPDAAGTTDTQYF. Filled out from reference TRBV11-2 and TRBJ2-3, the complete variable domain reads EAGVAQSPRYKIIEKRQSVAFWCNPISGHATLYWYQQILGQGPKLLIQFQNNGVVDDSQLPKDRFSAERLKGVDSTLKIQPAKLEDSAVYLCASCPDAAGTTDTQYFGPGTRLTVL.

This clonotype was found many times. The gene calls are TRBV4-1 and TRBJ1-1; tentatively, D is TRBD1 (5 bases). The CDR3 runs to 13 residues. The germline V gene has CDR1 MGHRA and CDR2 YSYEKL. Between the trimmed V and J ends, which lost 2 bases and 6 bases, there was a span of 10 bases. The CDR3, as DNA: TGCGCCAGCAGCCAACAGGGAAGGGCTGAAGCTTTCTTT. As protein: CASSQQGRAEAFF.

At least ten counts were recorded for this clonotype. The chain employs TRBV11-2 and TRBJ2-2, with D unclear. V lost 5 bases, J lost 7 bases, and 11 bases lay in between. This CDR3 has 13 amino acids. CDR1 is SGHAT and CDR2 is FQNNGV in the germline V gene. As DNA, the CDR3 is TGTGCCAGCAGCCCCCCCAGGAGCGGGGAGCTGTTTTTT. The encoded protein is CASSPPRSGELFF. Combining the CDR3 with reference TRBV11-2 and TRBJ2-2 gives the whole variable domain EAGVAQSPRYKIIEKRQSVAFWCNPISGHATLYWYQQILGQGPKLLIQFQNNGVVDDSQLPKDRFSAERLKGVDSTLKIQPAKLEDSAVYLCASSPPRSGELFFGEGSRLTVL.

At least ten counts were recorded for this clonotype. The CDR3 sequence is CASSLRGGTEAFF. CDR3 nucleotide sequence: TGTGCCAGCAGCCTCAGGGGGGGCACTGAAGCTTTCTTT. The chain carries TRBV5-4 and TRBJ1-1, with 7 bases matching TRBD1. This CDR3 is built from 13 residues. Germline V gene sequence: CDR1 SGHNT, CDR2 YYREEE (reference sequence). J was trimmed by 4 bases and V by 4 bases; bases with no gene match: 4.

A remark on this clonotype: The conserved phenylalanine or tryptophan normally closing the CDR3 is absent here, so this likely arose from a read error. The chain recombines TRBV7-8 with TRBJ1-1, with 7 bases aligning to TRBD1. This CDR3 has 17 amino acids. Germline loops: CDR1 SGHVS, CDR2 FQNEAQ. CDR3 amino acids: CASSSDRATRLNTEAFS. The CDR3 coding sequence is TGTGCCAGCAGCTCCGACAGGGCTACGAGGTTGAATACTGAAGCTTTCTCT.

This clonotype was counted a few times. This sequence may be a read error, since a much larger clone differs from it by one base. The chain carries TRBV28 and TRBJ2-7; 10 nucleotides line up with TRBD1. The germline gives CDR1 MDHEN, CDR2 SYDVKM. The CDR3 spans 13 residues. CDR3 DNA sequence: TGTGCCAGCAGCCGACAGGGGGCTTACGGGCAGTACTTC. This translates into CASSRQGAYGQYF.

This clonotype was counted ten times or more. The chain joins TRBV24-1 to TRBJ2-5; the match to TRBD2 covers 7 bases. CDR3 size: 15 residues. Germline trimming cut 3 bases from V and 1 base from J; bases unmatched to any gene: 4. Germline V gene data show CDR1 as KGHDR and CDR2 as SFDVKD. CDR3 loop: CATSDPGLLQETQYF. DNA of the CDR3: TGTGCCACCAGTGATCCGGGACTACTCCAAGAGACCCAGTACTTC.

This clonotype was counted ten times or more. The V and J genes are TRBV7-6 and TRBJ1-1; D is unresolved. CDR3 size: 13 residues. CDR1 and CDR2 from the germline V gene are SGHVS and FNYEAQ. Deletions cut 5 bases from V and 0 bases from J, with 7 bases between. This CDR3 is CASSPNMNTEAFF. The CDR3 region has the DNA TGTGCCAGCAGCCCGAACATGAACACTGAAGCTTTCTTT. Looking up the rest from reference TRBV7-6 and TRBJ1-1 gives the full variable domain: GAGVSQSPRYKVTKRGQDVALRCDPISGHVSLYWYRQALGQGPEFLTYFNYEAQQDKSGLPNDRFSAERPEGSISTLTIQRTEQRDSAMYRCASSPNMNTEAFFGQGTRLTVV.